Below, 20 T cell receptor beta chains from the same sample are listed, as sequenced in a study of cytomegalovirus exposure and HLA in healthy donors. PCR employed 60 Vbeta and 13 Jbeta primers. Only in-frame clones appear in the TCRdb table, and some are missing; sequencing was by immunoSEQ multiplex PCR. The sample holds approximately 160,000 clones, around 75% seen once. Sequencing input: PBMCs. All receptors derive from a human donor in good health.

This chain joins TRBV6-6 and TRBJ1-1, with D uncertain. Germline CDR1 MNHNY, CDR2 SVGAGI (reference sequence). Trimming removed 1 base from V and 5 bases from J, with 5 bases in between. This CDR3 has 12 residues. This CDR3 reads CASSYLRTEAFF. Written as DNA, the CDR3 is TGTGCCAGCAGTTACTTACGGACTGAAGCTTTCTTT.

This clone was seen more than once but under ten times. The V gene is TRBV7-6, the J gene TRBJ1-3, with D unclear. Trimming removed 4 bases from V and 0 bases from J, with 7 bases in between. This CDR3 spans 14 amino acids. Germline CDR1 and CDR2: SGHVS and FNYEAQ. In DNA form, the CDR3 reads TGTGCCAGCAGCTCAGTTGTCTCTGGAAACACCATATATTTT. It translates to CASSSVVSGNTIYF.

The chain combines TRBV5-4 with TRBJ2-3, with TRBD2 matching 9 bases. The CDR3 is 16 amino acids. Germline V gene sequence: CDR1 SGHNT, CDR2 YYREEE (reference sequence). V shed 2 bases, J shed 6 bases, and the junction held 10 bases outside the gene matches. DNA of the CDR3: TGTGCCAGCAGCTTAAAAGTAGCGGGGGTGGGGGATACGCAGTATTTT. Its protein is CASSLKVAGVGDTQYF.

This clone was observed a single time. The genes are TRBV5-4 and TRBJ1-6; 7 positions agree with TRBD1. CDR3 length: 16 residues. Germline V lookup: CDR1 SGHNT, CDR2 YYREEE (reference sequence). Trimming took 5 bases from V and 8 from J; bases not matched to a gene: 13. CDR3 region: CASSERQGGIDSPLHF. The CDR3 bases are TGTGCCAGCAGTGAAAGACAGGGCGGTATTGATTCACCCCTCCACTTT.

The V call is TRBV6-1, the J call TRBJ2-3; tentatively, D is TRBD1 (5 bases). Germline V lookup: CDR1 MNHNS, CDR2 SASEGT. CDR3 length: 14 residues. The V end lost 4 bases, the J end lost 1 base, and 9 bases lay between the germline ends. The CDR3 protein is CASSGSTGTDTQYF. CDR3 bases: TGTGCCAGCAGTGGCTCGACAGGCACAGATACGCAGTATTTT.

This clone has more than one count but fewer than ten. This chain links TRBV11-2 with TRBJ2-7; 7 positions agree with TRBD1. V gave up 4 bases and J gave up 5 bases; unmatched junction bases: 8. The CDR3 is 14 amino acids. The germline V gene has CDR1 SGHAT and CDR2 FQNNGV. As DNA, the CDR3 is TGTGCCAGCAGCTCGCCGACAGGGTTCCACGAGCAGTACTTC. This gives the protein CASSSPTGFHEQYF.

The J gene is TRBJ1-4, the V gene TRBV5-4; 10 bases are shared with TRBD1. The CDR3 is 14 residues long. Trimming cost V 3 bases and J 8 bases; bases outside gene matches: 4. Per the germline V gene, CDR1 is SGHNT and CDR2 is YYREEE (reference sequence). CDR3 coding DNA: TGTGCCAGCAGCTCCCGGGACAGGGGAGAAAAACTGTTTTTT. Its protein product is CASSSRDRGEKLFF.

V gene TRBV7-2 combines with J gene TRBJ1-2; no firm D call. The CDR3 runs 13 residues. Germline assignment: CDR1 SGHTA and CDR2 FQGNSA. The germline V and J ends were trimmed by 5 bases and 5 bases, with 12 bases remaining between them. CDR3 residues: CASSVEMMYGYTF. CDR3 nucleotides: TGTGCCAGCAGCGTGGAGATGATGTATGGCTACACCTTC.

The gene calls are TRBV27 and TRBJ2-7; 9 positions agree with TRBD2. Losses at the gene ends were 6 bases for V and 2 bases for J; bases not matched to a gene: 23. Per germline, CDR1 MNHEY and CDR2 SMNVEV (reference sequence). The CDR3 runs 20 residues. The CDR3 sequence: CASRMRGGRTDRDPPYEQYF. DNA of the CDR3: TGTGCCAGCAGAATGCGGGGGGGTAGGACAGACCGGGACCCCCCCTACGAGCAGTACTTC.

The rearrangement uses TRBV5-1 and TRBJ2-1, with a tentative D call TRBD2 (7 bases). The germline CDR1 and CDR2 sequences are SGHRS and YFSETQ. V was clipped by 0 bases and J by 2 bases, with 18 bases between them. CDR3 length equals 18 residues. In DNA, the CDR3 is TGCGCCAGCAGCTTGGCCGGAGGTGGGGGGGCAGCCTACAATGAGCAGTTCTTC. Amino acid sequence: CASSLAGGGGAAYNEQFF. Combining the CDR3 with reference TRBV5-1 and TRBJ2-1 gives the whole variable domain KAGVTQTPRYLIKTRGQQVTLSCSPISGHRSVSWYQQTPGQGLQFLFEYFSETQRNKGNFPGRFSGRQFSNSRSEMNVSTLELGDSALYLCASSLAGGGGAAYNEQFFGPGTRLTVL.

As regards this clone: A junction boundary mismatches the germline segment, possibly from a read error. V gene TRBV5-4 combines with J gene TRBJ2-7, with D perhaps TRBD1 (5 bases). CDR1 and CDR2 (germline): SGHNT, YYREEE (reference sequence). The CDR3 length is 12 residues. CDR3 in amino acids: CASSLASGILDF. The CDR3 DNA follows: TGTGCCAGCAGCTTGGCGTCAGGGATTTTGGACTTC.

The chain carries TRBV18 and TRBJ2-7; 7 bases are a match to TRBD1. The V and J ends lost 5 bases and 2 bases, in that order; junction bases with no gene match: 3. The CDR3 has 13 amino acids. Germline loops: CDR1 KGHSH, CDR2 LQKENI. CDR3 amino acids: CASSLGQTYEQYF. The CDR3 region has the DNA TGTGCCAGCTCATTGGGACAGACCTACGAGCAGTACTTC. Together with reference TRBV18 and TRBJ2-7, the CDR3 gives the full variable domain: NAGVMQNPRHLVRRRGQEARLRCSPMKGHSHVYWYRQLPEEGLKFMVYLQKENIIDESGMPKERFSAEFPKEGPSILRIQQVVRGDSAAYFCASSLGQTYEQYFGPGTRLTVT.

V usage is TRBV4-2 and J usage is TRBJ1-3; 9 nucleotides agree with TRBD1. In germline, CDR1 is LGHNA, CDR2 YNFKEQ. This CDR3 contains 15 residues. J was trimmed by 2 bases and V by 4 bases; bases with no gene match: 3. CDR3 nucleotide sequence: TGTGCCAGCAGCCGGAACAGGGGGCCTGGAAACACCATATATTTT. Translating it yields CASSRNRGPGNTIYF.

The chain carries TRBV5-5 and TRBJ2-3; no definite D call. Trimming took off 0 bases at V and 0 bases at J, with 8 bases between the two ends. Germline V lookup: CDR1 SGHKS, CDR2 YYEKEE (reference sequence). The CDR3 is 15 residues long. CDR3 bases: TGTGCCAGCAGCTTGGGGCCCGGGAGCACAGATACGCAGTATTTT. Translated, it gives CASSLGPGSTDTQYF. Complete variable domain (other parts from reference TRBV5-5 and TRBJ2-3): DAGVTQSPTHLIKTRGQQVTLRCSPISGHKSVSWYQQVLGQGPQFIFQYYEKEERGRGNFPDRFSARQFPNYSSELNVNALLLGDSALYLCASSLGPGSTDTQYFGPGTRLTVL.

This chain connects TRBV28 to TRBJ2-7; 11 bases are a match to TRBD2. Per the germline V gene, CDR1 is MDHEN and CDR2 is SYDVKM. The CDR3 covers 14 residues. V shed 5 bases and J 2 bases; nucleotides not matched to a gene: 2. The CDR3, as DNA: TGTGCCAGCAGTAATAGCGGGGGGGCCTACGAGCAGTACTTC. This encodes CASSNSGGAYEQYF.

The chain uses TRBV6-7 and TRBJ2-3; 7 bases fit TRBD1. Being an ORF, TRBV6-7 has a function that is uncertain. V lost 2 bases and J lost 12; bases outside the gene matches: 11. There are 14 residues in the CDR3. The CDR3 spells CASSYTWADRVQYF. CDR3 nucleotides: TGTGCCAGCAGTTACACTTGGGCCGACAGGGTTCAGTATTTT.

The chain links TRBV7-2 to TRBJ1-5; 8 bases are a match to TRBD1. Germline values: CDR1 SGHTA, CDR2 FQGNSA. V trimming: 7 bases; J trimming: 7 bases; junction bases outside the gene matches: 9. CDR3 length equals 14 residues. CDR3 bases: TGTGCCAGCACCATTGGACAGGGATCGCAGCCCCAGCATTTT. This translates into CASTIGQGSQPQHF. The full variable domain, with the rest looked up from reference TRBV7-2 and TRBJ1-5, is GAGVSQSPSNKVTEKGKDVELRCDPISGHTALYWYRQSLGQGLEFLIYFQGNSAPDKSGLPSDRFSAERTGGSVSTLTIQRTQQEDSAVYLCASTIGQGSQPQHFGDGTRLSIL.

The chain employs TRBV19 and TRBJ2-7, with TRBD1 matching 7 bases. V dropped 6 bases and J dropped 1; count of bases not matched to a gene: 6. The CDR3 loop spans 14 amino acids. Germline V CDR1 and CDR2: LNHDA, SQIVND (reference sequence). The CDR3 is CASSRPGQSYEQYF. The CDR3 nucleotides are TGTGCCAGTAGCCGGCCGGGACAGTCCTACGAGCAGTACTTC.

The chain recombines TRBV27 with TRBJ2-7; 11 bases map to TRBD1. The CDR3 covers 14 residues. V lost 6 bases to trimming and J lost 4 bases; unmatched junction nucleotides: 5. The V gene's germline CDR1 is MNHEY and CDR2 SMNVEV (reference sequence). The CDR3 loop reads CASSAGTGGYEQYF. CDR3 bases: TGTGCCAGCAGCGCCGGGACAGGGGGATACGAGCAGTACTTC.

A remark on this clone: The CDR3 does not close with the conserved phenylalanine or tryptophan, likely indicating a read error. The DNA is left out, because the CDR3 cannot be placed on it with certainty; the CDR3 is given as TCRdb lists it. The gene calls are TRBV12-2 and TRBJ2-7; TRBD1, the D gene given by the table, was not confirmed from the DNA. TRBV12-2 is a pseudogene locus. Termini included, the CDR3 measures 11 amino acids. CDR3 amino acids: CASPPGTGKSG.